Listed here are 23 T cell receptor beta chains from one sample, sequenced in a study of T-cell reconstitution after alpha-beta-depleted transplantation in children. Unique molecular identifiers were incorporated when the TCRbeta library was constructed. Using its own MiXCR run on the PCR reads, TCRdb lists one record per CDR3 protein. Counted here are under 300,000 distinct CDR3 sequences, approximately 9.7% occurring once; the ten biggest clones make up around 5%. The specimen comprised PBMCs from the stem cell graft donor, sampled from the stem cell graft. All receptors derive from a human donor who donated a stem cell graft to a child with SCID.

This clonotype was picked up many times. This chain uses TRBV5-1 with TRBJ2-6; tentative D call: TRBD1 (6 bases). The CDR3 spans 18 residues. Trimming stripped 9 bases from V and 0 bases from J, with 22 bases between. In germline, CDR1 is SGHRS, CDR2 YFSETQ. CDR3: CATPNKSGGLSGANVLTF. CDR3 in DNA: TGCGCCACTCCAAACAAATCTGGGGGCCTCTCTGGGGCCAACGTCCTGACTTTC.

V gene TRBV30 combines with J gene TRBJ2-2; D is possibly TRBD2 (6 bases). This CDR3 has 18 amino acids. With 5 bases removed from V and 0 bases from J, the gap between germline ends came to 22 bases. Looked up from germline, CDR1 is GTSNPN and CDR2 is SVGIG (reference sequence). CDR3 DNA sequence: TGTGCCTGGGCCCTATCCGGGGTAGCGGCGACGAACACCGGGGAGCTGTTTTTT. It yields the protein CAWALSGVAATNTGELFF.

This clonotype was seen at least ten times. The rearrangement joins TRBV20-1 to TRBJ2-3; 11 bases agree with TRBD2. Per the germline V gene, CDR1 is DFQATT and CDR2 is SNEGSKA (reference sequence). This CDR3 comprises 14 residues. V lost 5 bases, J lost 1 base, and 2 bases stayed unmatched. The chain's CDR3 is CSAATSGGTDTQYF. In DNA, the CDR3 is TGCAGTGCTGCGACTAGCGGGGGCACAGATACGCAGTATTTT.

This clonotype showed up many times. The V gene is TRBV20-1, the J gene TRBJ2-2, with no clear D. Germline V gene lookup returns CDR1 DFQATT and CDR2 SNEGSKA (reference sequence). V was pared by 2 bases and J by 2 bases, with 9 bases between. The CDR3 runs to 14 residues. The DNA for the CDR3 is TGCAGTGCTAGACGCGGACCTAACACCGGGGAGCTGTTTTTT. This gives the protein CSARRGPNTGELFF.

Ten or more counts support this clonotype. The V call is TRBV12-3 or TRBV12-4, the J call TRBJ2-1; tentative D call: TRBD2 (5 bases). V was trimmed by 6 bases and J by 7 bases, leaving 16 bases between them. This CDR3 comprises 14 residues. CDR3 bases: TGTGCCAGCAGCCTTACGGCGCTAGCAAATGAGCAGTTCTTC. Protein sequence: CASSLTALANEQFF.

This clonotype occurred many times. The rearrangement links TRBV6-2 or TRBV6-3 to TRBJ2-7; D not resolved. The V gene's germline CDR1 is MNHEY and CDR2 SVGEGT. The CDR3 runs to 11 residues. Trimming removed 5 bases at V and 3 bases at J, with 5 bases between. Written as DNA, the CDR3 is TGTGCCAGCAGTCGCCTCTACGAGCAGTACTTC. Its translation: CASSRLYEQYF.

This clonotype showed up many times. The J gene is TRBJ1-1, the V gene TRBV6-5; TRBD1 aligns across 10 bases. Germline CDR1 is MNHEY and CDR2 is SVGAGI. Losses at the gene ends were 2 bases for V and 10 bases for J; bases not matched to a gene: 13. The length of the CDR3 is 16 residues. CDR3 nucleotides: TGTGCCAGCAGTTACCAATCCGGGACAGGGGCCTTCGGAGCTTTCTTT. Translation gives CASSYQSGTGAFGAFF.

The chain links TRBV5-1 to TRBJ2-2; possibly TRBD2 for D (5 bases). Germline CDR1 and CDR2: SGHRS and YFSETQ. Deletions cut 7 bases from V and 5 bases from J, with 9 bases between. This CDR3 is built from 12 residues. The CDR3 protein is CASGQRTGELFF. CDR3 in DNA: TGCGCCAGCGGTCAGCGGACCGGGGAGCTGTTTTTT.

This clonotype was counted ten times or more. This rearrangement joins TRBV24-1 to TRBJ2-2, with 9 nucleotides matching TRBD2. V was clipped by 4 bases and J by 3 bases; unmatched bases: 8. The CDR3 covers 17 residues. Looked up from germline, CDR1 is KGHDR and CDR2 is SFDVKD. The CDR3 DNA sequence: TGTGCCACCAGTGACTCCGAAACTAGCGGGTACACCGGGGAGCTGTTTTTT. This codes for CATSDSETSGYTGELFF.

This clonotype was detected many times. This chain links TRBV5-1 with TRBJ2-3; D may be TRBD1 (6 bases). Per germline, CDR1 SGHRS and CDR2 YFSETQ. Trimming stripped 3 bases from V and 0 bases from J, with 8 bases between. The CDR3 runs 14 residues. CDR3 loop: CASSSRGSTDTQYF. Here the CDR3 DNA reads TGCGCCAGCAGCTCCAGGGGTAGCACAGATACGCAGTATTTT.

This clonotype showed up many times. The V gene is TRBV6-1, the J gene TRBJ1-1; a weak D match, TRBD1 (6 bases). Germline values: CDR1 MNHNS, CDR2 SASEGT. This CDR3 spans 13 amino acids. Between the trimmed V and J ends, which lost 6 bases and 3 bases, there was a span of 11 bases. DNA of the CDR3: TGTGCCAGCAGATTCTACAGGGACACTGAAGCTTTCTTT. Amino acid sequence: CASRFYRDTEAFF.

V and J are TRBV6-5 and TRBJ1-4; D uncertain. The CDR3 has 15 residues. Germline loops: CDR1 MNHEY, CDR2 SVGAGI. V was shortened by 0 bases and J by 8 bases, with 13 bases between the two germline ends. CDR3 protein: CASSYSTRLWEKLFF. The CDR3 DNA reads TGTGCCAGCAGTTACTCAACCAGGTTATGGGAAAAACTGTTTTTT.

In its sample, this clonotype was seen many times. This chain joins TRBV12-3 or TRBV12-4 and TRBJ2-3; D might be TRBD2 (6 bases). The CDR3 consists of 16 residues. Trimming removed 1 base from V and 2 bases from J, with 13 bases in between. The CDR3 DNA is TGTGCCAGCAGTTTAGGGCGCAGCGGGTTCACAGATACGCAGTATTTT. Translation gives CASSLGRSGFTDTQYF.

Many counts were recorded for this clonotype. V gene TRBV5-1 combines with J gene TRBJ2-1; 8 bases fit TRBD1. The CDR3 totals 13 residues. Looked up from germline, CDR1 is SGHRS and CDR2 is YFSETQ. V shed 9 bases and J 7 bases; nucleotides not matched to a gene: 9. CDR3 nucleotide sequence: TGCGCCACCGCCCGGACAGGGAATAATGAGCAGTTCTTC. Translated, it gives CATARTGNNEQFF.

This clonotype was seen at least ten times. The rearrangement joins TRBV12-3 or TRBV12-4 to TRBJ1-1; 7 nucleotides align to TRBD1. J gave up 4 bases and V 5 bases, and 7 bases lay outside the gene matches. The CDR3 spans 14 residues. The CDR3 DNA sequence: TGTGCCAGCAGTATTAGACAGGGAGGCACTGAAGCTTTCTTT. Residues: CASSIRQGGTEAFF.

V is TRBV18 and J is TRBJ1-2; 9 nucleotides agree with TRBD1. From germline, CDR1 is KGHSH and CDR2 LQKENI. The J segment lost 8 bases and the V segment lost 3 bases, leaving 13 bases of the junction unmatched. CDR3 length: 16 residues. DNA of the CDR3: TGTGCCAGCTCACCCATGACCGGGACAGGGTTGACGGGCTACACCTTC. Amino acid sequence: CASSPMTGTGLTGYTF.

Ten or more counts support this clonotype. The chain couples TRBV5-1 to TRBJ2-3, with TRBD1 matching 9 bases. Trimming cost V 4 bases and J 3 bases; bases outside gene matches: 9. The germline CDR1 and CDR2 sequences are SGHRS and YFSETQ. This CDR3 has 16 residues. The CDR3 spells CASSIMGQGGTDTQYF. The CDR3 DNA sequence: TGCGCCAGCAGCATTATGGGACAGGGTGGAACAGATACGCAGTATTTT. The complete variable domain, with remaining parts taken from reference TRBV5-1 and TRBJ2-3, reads KAGVTQTPRYLIKTRGQQVTLSCSPISGHRSVSWYQQTPGQGLQFLFEYFSETQRNKGNFPGRFSGRQFSNSRSEMNVSTLELGDSALYLCASSIMGQGGTDTQYFGPGTRLTVL.

This clonotype was seen repeatedly, ten times or more. V usage is TRBV7-2 and J usage is TRBJ1-1; 9 nucleotides agree with TRBD1. Trimming took 5 bases from V and 0 from J; bases not matched to a gene: 7. Germline V gene sequence: CDR1 SGHTA, CDR2 FQGNSA. The CDR3 sequence is 16 residues long. The CDR3 nucleotides read TGTGCCAGCAGCGCACAGGGGGCCTGGGTGAACACTGAAGCTTTCTTT. It specifies CASSAQGAWVNTEAFF.

This clonotype occurred many times. The chain recombines TRBV20-1 with TRBJ2-1; TRBD2 matches 8 bases. CDR3 length: 16 residues. Trimming at V came to 5 bases and at J to 0 bases, leaving 9 bases not matched to a gene. Per the germline V gene, CDR1 is DFQATT and CDR2 is SNEGSKA (reference sequence). CDR3: CSARPIAGGSYNEQFF. The CDR3 DNA reads as TGCAGTGCTCGTCCTATTGCGGGGGGCTCCTACAATGAGCAGTTCTTC.

The chain recombines TRBV2 with TRBJ2-3; tentatively, D is TRBD1 (6 bases). Germline V gives CDR1 SNHLY, CDR2 FYNNEI. The length of the CDR3 is 16 residues. The ends were cut back, 1 base at V and 4 bases at J, with 15 bases in the middle. The CDR3 loop is CASSEEYGQRADTQYF. The CDR3 nucleotides read TGTGCCAGCAGTGAAGAGTACGGACAGCGCGCAGATACGCAGTATTTT. The full variable domain, in which reference TRBV2 and TRBJ2-3 provide the parts outside the CDR3, is EPEVTQTPSHQVTQMGQEVILRCVPISNHLYFYWYRQILGQKVEFLVSFYNNEISEKSEIFDDQFSVERPDGSNFTLKIRSTKLEDSAMYFCASSEEYGQRADTQYFGPGTRLTVL.

This clonotype was recorded at least ten times. V gene TRBV4-3 combines with J gene TRBJ1-5; unclear D gene. The CDR3 sequence is 16 residues long. V was cut by 9 bases and J by 2 bases, with 20 bases left in between. The germline CDR1 and CDR2 sequences are LGHNA and YSLEER. CDR3 region: CASSRSVGHGNQPQHF. CDR3 DNA: TGCGCCAGTTCCCGGTCCGTTGGGCACGGCAATCAGCCCCAGCATTTT.

This clonotype has ten or more counts. The chain couples TRBV5-1 to TRBJ2-1, with unresolved D. The CDR3 is made up of 13 amino acids. V gave up 1 base and J gave up 4 bases, with 6 bases separating them. Germline CDR1 SGHRS, CDR2 YFSETQ. The CDR3 DNA sequence: TGCGCCAGCAGCTTGTCAACGTACAATGAGCAGTTCTTC. This codes for CASSLSTYNEQFF.

This clonotype showed up just a few times. V and J are TRBV7-8 and TRBJ2-1; possible D gene TRBD1, 7 bases. Per the germline V gene, CDR1 is SGHVS and CDR2 is FQNEAQ. Trimming shortened V by 6 bases and J by 0 bases, and 18 bases separated the two germline ends. This CDR3 region has 17 residues. CDR3 sequence (DNA): TGTGCCAGCAGTCGGAACAGGGGAGGACCCTCCTACAATGAGCAGTTCTTC. It translates to CASSRNRGGPSYNEQFF.